These T cell receptor beta chains were read from a single sample in a study of PD-1 blockade in classical Hodgkin lymphoma. Here immunoSEQ multiplex PCR was the method, and the copy in TCRdb shows in-frame clones only, minus some. The sample lists 10,000 to 15,000 clones; more than 90% were seen once. Sample: peripheral blood mononuclear cells (PBMCs), taken at baseline. The receptor set was obtained from a human donor with classical Hodgkin lymphoma. CDR3s include the opening cysteine and the closing phenylalanine or tryptophan. Each record gives: D gene, J gene, clone size, V gene, CDR3 protein, CDR3 DNA. D genes are given only for firm matches. Clone size is stated in some rows and not others, as once, few, many or a class when expanded.

d_call: TRBD1
j_call: TRBJ2-3
clone_size: .
v_call: TRBV6-1
cdr3_aa: CASKSLEAGGDTQYF
cdr3_nt: TGTGCCAGCAAATCCCTCGAGGCAGGGGGCGATACGCAGTATTTT

d_call: TRBD1
j_call: TRBJ1-4
clone_size: .
v_call: TRBV6-5
cdr3_aa: CASSFAGTGGFEKLFF
cdr3_nt: TGTGCCAGCAGTTTCGCCGGGACAGGGGGGTTCGAAAAACTGTTTTTT

d_call: .
j_call: TRBJ2-1
clone_size: .
v_call: TRBV7-9
cdr3_aa: CASSLVTGTYNEQFF
cdr3_nt: TGTGCCAGCAGCTTAGTTACAGGTACCTACAATGAGCAGTTCTTC

d_call: .
j_call: TRBJ1-4
clone_size: .
v_call: TRBV5-4
cdr3_aa: CASSSRAVGEKLFF
cdr3_nt: TGTGCCAGCAGCTCAAGGGCAGTGGGGGAAAAACTGTTTTTT

d_call: .
j_call: TRBJ2-1
clone_size: .
v_call: TRBV7-9
cdr3_aa: CASSFEQSEQFF
cdr3_nt: TGTGCCAGCAGTTTTGAGCAGTCTGAGCAGTTCTTC

d_call: .
j_call: TRBJ2-7
clone_size: once
v_call: TRBV7-8
cdr3_aa: CASSSDLGEQYF
cdr3_nt: TGTGCCAGCAGCTCGGACCTAGGCGAGCAGTACTTC

d_call: .
j_call: TRBJ2-5
clone_size: .
v_call: TRBV5-1
cdr3_aa: CASSLRGETQYF
cdr3_nt: TGCGCCAGCAGCTTACGGGGGGAGACCCAGTACTTC

d_call: .
j_call: TRBJ2-1
clone_size: once
v_call: TRBV21-1
cdr3_aa: CATLLRESRGNGAGKCNEQFF
cdr3_nt: TGTGCCACCCTCCTCAGGGAGTCTCGAGGTAATGGGGCAGGGAAATGCAATGAGCAGTTCTTC

d_call: .
j_call: TRBJ2-7
clone_size: .
v_call: TRBV20-1
cdr3_aa: CSVAAGEQYF
cdr3_nt: TGCAGTGTCGCCGCGGGTGAGCAGTACTTC

d_call: TRBD1
j_call: TRBJ1-2
clone_size: .
v_call: TRBV6-5
cdr3_aa: CATTQGLGGYTF
cdr3_nt: TGTGCCACCACACAGGGGCTAGGCGGCTACACCTTC

d_call: .
j_call: TRBJ2-5
clone_size: .
v_call: TRBV5-1
cdr3_aa: CASSLAGTQYF
cdr3_nt: TGCGCCAGCAGCTTGGCGGGGACCCAGTACTTC

d_call: TRBD2
j_call: TRBJ2-7
clone_size: .
v_call: TRBV5-1
cdr3_aa: CASSLGPGTTYEQYF
cdr3_nt: TGCGCCAGCAGCTTAGGGCCGGGGACTACCTACGAGCAGTACTTC

d_call: .
j_call: TRBJ2-1
clone_size: .
v_call: TRBV5-1
cdr3_aa: CASSSNNEQFF
cdr3_nt: TGCGCCAGCAGCTCAAACAATGAGCAGTTCTTC

d_call: .
j_call: TRBJ2-2
clone_size: .
v_call: TRBV5-6
cdr3_aa: CASSLPVGKLFF
cdr3_nt: TGTGCCTCTTCCTTACCAGTTGGGAAGCTGTTTTTT

d_call: .
j_call: TRBJ2-7
clone_size: .
v_call: TRBV7-1
cdr3_aa: CASSLVGPTWEQYF
cdr3_nt: TGTGCCAGCAGCTTAGTGGGTCCTACTTGGGAGCAGTACTTC

d_call: TRBD2
j_call: TRBJ2-7
clone_size: .
v_call: TRBV6-5
cdr3_aa: CASRASGGPYEQYF
cdr3_nt: TGTGCCAGCAGAGCCTCGGGGGGACCCTACGAGCAGTACTTC

d_call: .
j_call: TRBJ2-2
clone_size: .
v_call: TRBV2
cdr3_aa: CASRGLRTGELFF
cdr3_nt: TGTGCCAGCAGGGGACTCCGAACCGGGGAGCTGTTTTTT

d_call: TRBD1
j_call: TRBJ2-3
clone_size: .
v_call: TRBV7-9
cdr3_aa: CASSQTGVGDTQYF
cdr3_nt: TGTGCCAGCAGCCAGACAGGGGTCGGAGATACGCAGTATTTT

d_call: TRBD2
j_call: TRBJ2-5
clone_size: .
v_call: TRBV5-1
cdr3_aa: CASSLDSSGVLRQYF
cdr3_nt: TGCGCCAGCAGCTTGGATTCTAGCGGGGTTTTACGGCAGTACTTC

d_call: .
j_call: TRBJ2-1
clone_size: .
v_call: TRBV6-1
cdr3_aa: CASSELGGESDEQFF
cdr3_nt: TGTGCCAGCAGTGAACTGGGGGGTGAGAGCGATGAGCAGTTCTTC

d_call: TRBD2
j_call: TRBJ2-7
clone_size: .
v_call: TRBV6-5
cdr3_aa: CASTGGATYEQYF
cdr3_nt: TGTGCCAGCACGGGGGGGGCAACCTACGAGCAGTACTTC

d_call: .
j_call: TRBJ2-5
clone_size: .
v_call: TRBV6-1
cdr3_aa: CASGSWETQYF
cdr3_nt: TGTGCCAGCGGTTCATGGGAGACCCAGTACTTC

d_call: .
j_call: TRBJ2-1
clone_size: .
v_call: TRBV7-9
cdr3_aa: CASSLSDYVYNEQFF
cdr3_nt: TGTGCCAGCAGCTTATCTGACTATGTATACAATGAGCAGTTCTTC

d_call: TRBD1
j_call: TRBJ1-5
clone_size: .
v_call: TRBV5-5
cdr3_aa: CASSPSGQVEHQPQHF
cdr3_nt: TGTGCCAGCAGCCCGTCGGGACAGGTTGAACATCAGCCCCAGCATTTT

d_call: TRBD1
j_call: TRBJ2-1
clone_size: .
v_call: TRBV5-1
cdr3_aa: CASSVDRVYNEQFF
cdr3_nt: TGCGCCAGCAGTGTCGACAGGGTGTACAATGAGCAGTTCTTC

d_call: TRBD2
j_call: TRBJ2-5
clone_size: .
v_call: TRBV6-1
cdr3_aa: CASSEMRGGAETQYF
cdr3_nt: TGTGCCAGCAGTGAGATGCGGGGGGGAGCGGAGACCCAGTACTTC

d_call: TRBD2
j_call: TRBJ2-5
clone_size: .
v_call: TRBV11-2
cdr3_aa: CASSSGLAGFQETQYF
cdr3_nt: TGTGCCAGCAGCTCCGGACTAGCGGGGTTTCAAGAGACCCAGTACTTC

d_call: .
j_call: TRBJ2-5
clone_size: .
v_call: TRBV7-3
cdr3_aa: CASSFRSGNQETQYF
cdr3_nt: TGTGCCAGCAGCTTCCGATCAGGGAACCAAGAGACCCAGTACTTC

d_call: TRBD1
j_call: TRBJ2-7
clone_size: few
v_call: TRBV5-1
cdr3_aa: CASSLGQGVHEQYF
cdr3_nt: TGCGCCAGCAGCTTGGGTCAGGGGGTTCATGAGCAGTACTTC

d_call: TRBD1
j_call: TRBJ2-3
clone_size: .
v_call: TRBV11-2
cdr3_aa: CASSPTGKTDTQYF
cdr3_nt: TGTGCCAGCAGCCCGACAGGGAAGACAGATACGCAGTATTTT

d_call: .
j_call: TRBJ1-4
clone_size: once
v_call: TRBV11-2
cdr3_aa: CASSSGVATNEKLFF
cdr3_nt: TGTGCCAGCAGCTCAGGGGTCGCAACTAATGAAAAACTGTTTTTT

d_call: .
j_call: TRBJ1-3
clone_size: .
v_call: TRBV11-2
cdr3_aa: CASSLTGPYSGNTIYF
cdr3_nt: TGTGCCAGCAGCTTAACCGGCCCGTACTCTGGAAACACCATATATTTT

d_call: .
j_call: TRBJ1-1
clone_size: once
v_call: TRBV5-3
cdr3_aa: CARSLSNTEAFF
cdr3_nt: TGTGCCAGAAGCTTGAGTAACACTGAAGCTTTCTTT

d_call: .
j_call: TRBJ1-2
clone_size: .
v_call: TRBV5-1
cdr3_aa: CASRSRLFYGYTF
cdr3_nt: TGCGCCAGCAGGAGCAGGCTGTTCTATGGCTACACCTTC

d_call: .
j_call: TRBJ2-7
clone_size: .
v_call: TRBV16
cdr3_aa: CASSLPGQGKRDEQYF
cdr3_nt: TGTGCCAGCAGCCTTCCGGGACAAGGTAAGAGAGACGAGCAGTACTTC

d_call: .
j_call: TRBJ2-3
clone_size: .
v_call: TRBV19
cdr3_aa: CASTPGRRGTDTQYF
cdr3_nt: TGTGCCAGTACCCCAGGGAGGCGGGGCACAGATACGCAGTATTTT

d_call: TRBD1
j_call: TRBJ1-5
clone_size: once
v_call: TRBV6-6
cdr3_aa: CASSGGQGSLNQPQHF
cdr3_nt: TGTGCCAGCAGTGGAGGACAGGGCAGTCTAAATCAGCCCCAGCATTTT

d_call: TRBD1
j_call: TRBJ1-6
clone_size: .
v_call: TRBV9
cdr3_aa: CASRQGGQDNSPLHF
cdr3_nt: TGTGCCAGCAGACAGGGGGGACAGGATAATTCACCCCTCCACTTT

d_call: .
j_call: TRBJ2-5
clone_size: .
v_call: TRBV5-1
cdr3_aa: CASSLRDGAATQYF
cdr3_nt: TGCGCCAGCAGCTTACGGGACGGCGCAGCGACCCAGTACTTC

d_call: .
j_call: TRBJ2-1
clone_size: .
v_call: TRBV6-1
cdr3_aa: CASSVGLSSYNEQFF
cdr3_nt: TGTGCCAGCAGTGTGGGTTTGAGCTCCTACAATGAGCAGTTCTTC

d_call: TRBD1
j_call: TRBJ1-1
clone_size: .
v_call: TRBV10-3
cdr3_aa: CAISHQGTDLSNTEAFF
cdr3_nt: TGTGCCATCAGCCATCAAGGGACAGACCTTTCGAACACTGAAGCTTTCTTT

d_call: TRBD1
j_call: TRBJ1-2
clone_size: .
v_call: TRBV4-2
cdr3_aa: CASSQVDRAADGYTF
cdr3_nt: TGTGCCAGCAGCCAGGTAGACAGGGCCGCGGATGGCTACACCTTC

d_call: .
j_call: TRBJ1-4
clone_size: .
v_call: TRBV5-5
cdr3_aa: CASDEPGGDEKLFF
cdr3_nt: TGTGCCAGCGACGAGCCGGGAGGGGATGAAAAACTGTTTTTT

d_call: .
j_call: TRBJ2-5
clone_size: .
v_call: TRBV7-9
cdr3_aa: CASSTRGAQETQYF
cdr3_nt: TGTGCCAGCAGTACCCGGGGAGCGCAAGAGACCCAGTACTTC

d_call: TRBD1
j_call: TRBJ2-3
clone_size: .
v_call: TRBV10-3
cdr3_aa: CAIRGQSGTDTQYF
cdr3_nt: TGTGCCATCAGGGGACAGAGTGGCACAGATACGCAGTATTTT

d_call: .
j_call: TRBJ1-4
clone_size: .
v_call: TRBV9
cdr3_aa: CASSVAGANEKLFF
cdr3_nt: TGTGCCAGCAGCGTGGCGGGGGCTAATGAAAAACTGTTTTTT

d_call: .
j_call: TRBJ2-5
clone_size: .
v_call: TRBV19
cdr3_aa: CASSIGGGEETQYF
cdr3_nt: TGTGCCAGTAGTATTGGAGGAGGGGAAGAGACCCAGTACTTC

d_call: .
j_call: TRBJ1-2
clone_size: .
v_call: TRBV6-6
cdr3_aa: CASSADPNYGYTF
cdr3_nt: TGTGCCAGCAGTGCCGACCCTAACTATGGCTACACCTTC

d_call: .
j_call: TRBJ1-6
clone_size: .
v_call: TRBV6-6
cdr3_aa: CASSSQGSPLHF
cdr3_nt: TGTGCCAGCAGCTCCCAAGGTTCACCCCTCCACTTT

d_call: .
j_call: TRBJ2-7
clone_size: .
v_call: TRBV4-1
cdr3_aa: CASSPVYRAEQYF
cdr3_nt: TGCGCCAGCAGCCCAGTATATCGGGCCGAGCAGTACTTC

d_call: .
j_call: TRBJ2-7
clone_size: few
v_call: TRBV7-9
cdr3_aa: CASSLVGEQYF
cdr3_nt: TGTGCCAGCAGCTTAGTCGGCGAGCAGTACTTC

d_call: .
j_call: TRBJ2-7
clone_size: .
v_call: TRBV5-1
cdr3_aa: CASSLEGSGEQYF
cdr3_nt: TGCGCCAGCAGCTTGGAAGGGTCCGGCGAGCAGTACTTC

d_call: .
j_call: TRBJ2-5
clone_size: .
v_call: TRBV2
cdr3_aa: CASSQTRQVRETQYF
cdr3_nt: TGTGCCAGCAGCCAAACGAGACAGGTCCGGGAGACCCAGTACTTC

d_call: TRBD1
j_call: TRBJ1-5
clone_size: once
v_call: TRBV5-1
cdr3_aa: CASSLTGGSGQPQHF
cdr3_nt: TGCGCCAGCAGCTTGACAGGGGGCAGTGGTCAGCCCCAGCATTTT

d_call: .
j_call: TRBJ1-3
clone_size: .
v_call: TRBV6-1
cdr3_aa: CASISWENTIYF
cdr3_nt: TGTGCCAGTATATCTTGGGAAAACACCATATATTTT